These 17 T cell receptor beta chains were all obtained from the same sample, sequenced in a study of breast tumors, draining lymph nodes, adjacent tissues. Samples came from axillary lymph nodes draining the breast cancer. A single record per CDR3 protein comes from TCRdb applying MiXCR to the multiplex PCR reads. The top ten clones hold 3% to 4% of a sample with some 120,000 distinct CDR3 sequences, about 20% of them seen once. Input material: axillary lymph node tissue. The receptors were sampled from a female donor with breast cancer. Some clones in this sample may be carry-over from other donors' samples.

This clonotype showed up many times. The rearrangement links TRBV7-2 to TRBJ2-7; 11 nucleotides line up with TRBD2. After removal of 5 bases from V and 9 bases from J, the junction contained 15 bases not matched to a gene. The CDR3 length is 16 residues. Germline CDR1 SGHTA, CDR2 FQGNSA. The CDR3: CASSPAGGSGREWQYF. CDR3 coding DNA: TGTGCCAGCAGCCCCGCGGGGGGTAGCGGGAGGGAATGGCAGTACTTC.

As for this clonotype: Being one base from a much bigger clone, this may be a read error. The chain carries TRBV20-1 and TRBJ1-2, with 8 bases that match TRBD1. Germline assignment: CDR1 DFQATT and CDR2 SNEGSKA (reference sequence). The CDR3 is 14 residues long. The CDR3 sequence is CSARVSRGQSGFTF. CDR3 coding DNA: TGCAGTGCTAGGGTGTCCAGGGGGCAAAGTGGCTTCACCTTC.

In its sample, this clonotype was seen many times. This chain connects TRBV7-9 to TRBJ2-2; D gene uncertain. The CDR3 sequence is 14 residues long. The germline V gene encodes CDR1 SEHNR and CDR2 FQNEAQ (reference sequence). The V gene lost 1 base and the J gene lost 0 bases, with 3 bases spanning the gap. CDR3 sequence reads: CASSLESNTGELFF. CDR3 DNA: TGTGCCAGCAGCTTAGAATCGAACACCGGGGAGCTGTTTTTT.

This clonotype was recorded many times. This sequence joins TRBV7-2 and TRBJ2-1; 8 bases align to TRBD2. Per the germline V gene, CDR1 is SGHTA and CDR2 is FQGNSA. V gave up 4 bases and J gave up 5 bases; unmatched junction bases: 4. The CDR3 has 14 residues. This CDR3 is CASSSASGHNEQFF. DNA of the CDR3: TGTGCCAGCAGCTCCGCTAGCGGGCACAATGAGCAGTTCTTC.

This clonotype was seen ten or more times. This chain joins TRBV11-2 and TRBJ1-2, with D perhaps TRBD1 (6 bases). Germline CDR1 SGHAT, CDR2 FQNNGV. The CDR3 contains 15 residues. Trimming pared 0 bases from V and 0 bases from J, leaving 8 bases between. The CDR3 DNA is TGTGCCAGCAGCTTAGAAAGGGGGGCTAACTATGGCTACACCTTC. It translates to CASSLERGANYGYTF.

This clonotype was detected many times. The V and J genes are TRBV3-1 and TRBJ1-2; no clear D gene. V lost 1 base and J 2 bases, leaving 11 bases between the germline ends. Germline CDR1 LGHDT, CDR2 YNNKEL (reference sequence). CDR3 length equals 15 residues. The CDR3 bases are TGTGCCAGCAGCCAAGGAAATGGCAGAAACTATGGCTACACCTTC. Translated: CASSQGNGRNYGYTF.

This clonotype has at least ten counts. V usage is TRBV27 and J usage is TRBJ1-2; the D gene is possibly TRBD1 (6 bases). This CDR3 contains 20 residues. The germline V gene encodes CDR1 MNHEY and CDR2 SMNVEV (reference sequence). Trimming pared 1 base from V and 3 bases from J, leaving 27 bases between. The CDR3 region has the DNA TGTGCCAGCAGTTTATATGGCCCTGGGGGGGGCCACGGGGTTGACTATGGCTACACCTTC. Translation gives CASSLYGPGGGHGVDYGYTF.

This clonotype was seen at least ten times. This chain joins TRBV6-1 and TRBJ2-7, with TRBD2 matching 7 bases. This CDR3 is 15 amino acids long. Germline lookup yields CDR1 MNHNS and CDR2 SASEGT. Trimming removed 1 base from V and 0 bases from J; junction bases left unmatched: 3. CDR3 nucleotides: TGTGCCAGCAGTGAAGGGGGGGGTGGCTCCTACGAGCAGTACTTC. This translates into CASSEGGGGSYEQYF.

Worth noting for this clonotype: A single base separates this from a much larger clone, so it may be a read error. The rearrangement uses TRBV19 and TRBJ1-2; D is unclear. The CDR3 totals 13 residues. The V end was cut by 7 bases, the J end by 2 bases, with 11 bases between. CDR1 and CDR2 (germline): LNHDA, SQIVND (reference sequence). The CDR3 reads CASTGSANYGYTF. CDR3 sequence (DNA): TGTGCCAGTACGGGTTCAGCCAACTATGGCTACACCTTC. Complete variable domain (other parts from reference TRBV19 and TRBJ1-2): DGGITQSPKYLFRKEGQNVTLSCEQNLNHDAMYWYRQDPGQGLRLIYYSQIVNDFQKGDIAEGYSVSREKKESFPLTVTSAQKNPTAFYLCASTGSANYGYTFGSGTRLTVV.

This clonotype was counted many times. The CDR3 DNA reads as TGTGCCAGCAGCTTAGGGCAATATAGCAATCAGCCCCAGCATTTT. Translating gives CASSLGQYSNQPQHF. The rearrangement uses TRBV7-6 and TRBJ1-5; D uncertain. The V end was cut by 1 base, the J end by 0 bases, with 7 bases between. CDR3 length: 15 amino acids. Germline loops: CDR1 SGHVS, CDR2 FNYEAQ.

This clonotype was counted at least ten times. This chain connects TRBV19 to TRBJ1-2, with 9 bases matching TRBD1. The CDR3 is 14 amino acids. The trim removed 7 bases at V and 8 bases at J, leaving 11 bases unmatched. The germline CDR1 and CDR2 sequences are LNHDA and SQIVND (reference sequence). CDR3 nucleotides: TGTGCCAGTATTGGAACCGGGACAGGGTTGGGCTACACCTTC. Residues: CASIGTGTGLGYTF.

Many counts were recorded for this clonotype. The CDR3 is CASSLSGGLTNYGYTF. The CDR3 coding sequence is TGTGCCAGCAGCTTGAGTGGGGGGCTTACTAACTATGGCTACACCTTC. The rearrangement joins TRBV5-4 to TRBJ1-2; D is perhaps TRBD1 (6 bases). In germline, CDR1 is SGHNT, CDR2 YYREEE (reference sequence). The CDR3 totals 16 residues. Trimming removed 1 base from V and 0 bases from J, with 13 bases in between.

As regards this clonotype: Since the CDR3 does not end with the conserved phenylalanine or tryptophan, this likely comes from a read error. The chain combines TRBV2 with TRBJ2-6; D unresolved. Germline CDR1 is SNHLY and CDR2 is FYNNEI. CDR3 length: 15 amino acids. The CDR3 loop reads CASGETNSGANVLTL. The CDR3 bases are TGTGCCAGCGGTGAAACTAACTCTGGGGCCAACGTCCTGACTCTC.

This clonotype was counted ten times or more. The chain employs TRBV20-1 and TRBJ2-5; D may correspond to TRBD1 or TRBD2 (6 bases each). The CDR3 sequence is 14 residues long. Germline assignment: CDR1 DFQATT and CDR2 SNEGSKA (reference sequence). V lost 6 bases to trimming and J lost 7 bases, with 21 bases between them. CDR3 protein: CSAPGTGATGTQYF. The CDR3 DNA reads TGCAGTGCCCCTGGGACGGGGGCCACCGGGACCCAGTACTTC.

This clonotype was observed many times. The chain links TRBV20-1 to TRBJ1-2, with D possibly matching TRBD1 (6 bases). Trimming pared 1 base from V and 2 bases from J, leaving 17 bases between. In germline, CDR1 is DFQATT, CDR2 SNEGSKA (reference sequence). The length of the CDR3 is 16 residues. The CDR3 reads CSARGFLAGTNYGYTF. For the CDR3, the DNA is TGCAGTGCTAGAGGTTTCCTGGCAGGGACAAACTATGGCTACACCTTC.

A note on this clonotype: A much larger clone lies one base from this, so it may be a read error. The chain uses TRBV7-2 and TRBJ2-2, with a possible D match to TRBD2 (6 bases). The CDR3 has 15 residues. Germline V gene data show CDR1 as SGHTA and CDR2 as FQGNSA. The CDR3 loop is CASGLSSGFTGELFF. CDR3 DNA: TGTGCCAGCGGCTTATCCAGCGGGTTTACCGGGGAGCTGTTTTTT.

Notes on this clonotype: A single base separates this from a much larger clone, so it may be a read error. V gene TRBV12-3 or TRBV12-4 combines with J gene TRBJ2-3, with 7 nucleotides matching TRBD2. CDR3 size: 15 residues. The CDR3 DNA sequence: TGTGCCAGCAGTTTCGGCGGGAGTGGCCCAGATCCGCAGTATTTT. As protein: CASSFGGSGPDPQYF.